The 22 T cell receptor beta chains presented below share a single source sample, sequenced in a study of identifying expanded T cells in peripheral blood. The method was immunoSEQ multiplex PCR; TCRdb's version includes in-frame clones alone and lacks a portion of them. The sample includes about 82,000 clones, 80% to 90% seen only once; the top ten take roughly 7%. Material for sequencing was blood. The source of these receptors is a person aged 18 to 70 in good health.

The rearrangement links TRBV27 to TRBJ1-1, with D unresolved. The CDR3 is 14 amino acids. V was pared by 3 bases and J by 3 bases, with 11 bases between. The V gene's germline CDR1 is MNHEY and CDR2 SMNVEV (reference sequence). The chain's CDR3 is CASSFDPRYTEAFF. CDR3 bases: TGTGCCAGCAGTTTTGACCCCAGATACACTGAAGCTTTCTTT.

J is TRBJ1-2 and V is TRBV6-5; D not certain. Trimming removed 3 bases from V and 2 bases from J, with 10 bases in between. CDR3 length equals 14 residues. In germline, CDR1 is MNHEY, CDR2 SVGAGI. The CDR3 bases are TGTGCCAGCAGTTATTCTCGGTACAACTATGGCTACACCTTC. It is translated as CASSYSRYNYGYTF.

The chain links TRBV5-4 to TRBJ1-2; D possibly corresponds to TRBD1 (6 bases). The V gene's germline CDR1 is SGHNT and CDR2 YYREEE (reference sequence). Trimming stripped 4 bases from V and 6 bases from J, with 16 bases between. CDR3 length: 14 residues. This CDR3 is CASSRDQGHNGYTF. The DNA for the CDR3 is TGTGCCAGCAGCAGGGACCAGGGGCACAATGGCTACACCTTC.

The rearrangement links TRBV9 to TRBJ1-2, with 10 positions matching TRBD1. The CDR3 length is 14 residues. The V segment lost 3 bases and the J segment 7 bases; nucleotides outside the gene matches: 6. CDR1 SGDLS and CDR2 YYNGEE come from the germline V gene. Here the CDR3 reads CASSGGQGVGGYTF. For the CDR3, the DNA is TGTGCCAGCAGCGGTGGACAGGGGGTAGGTGGCTACACCTTC.

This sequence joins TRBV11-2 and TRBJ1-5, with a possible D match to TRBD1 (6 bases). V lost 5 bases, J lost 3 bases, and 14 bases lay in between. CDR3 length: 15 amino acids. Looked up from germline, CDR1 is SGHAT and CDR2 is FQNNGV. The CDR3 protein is CASSKGGQTNQPQHF. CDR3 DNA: TGTGCCAGCAGCAAAGGGGGGCAAACCAATCAGCCCCAGCATTTT. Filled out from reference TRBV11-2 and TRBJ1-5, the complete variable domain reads EAGVAQSPRYKIIEKRQSVAFWCNPISGHATLYWYQQILGQGPKLLIQFQNNGVVDDSQLPKDRFSAERLKGVDSTLKIQPAKLEDSAVYLCASSKGGQTNQPQHFGDGTRLSIL.

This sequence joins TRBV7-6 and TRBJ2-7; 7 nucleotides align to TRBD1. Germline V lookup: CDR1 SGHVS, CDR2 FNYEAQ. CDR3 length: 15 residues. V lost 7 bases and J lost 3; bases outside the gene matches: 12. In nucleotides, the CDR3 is TGTGCCAGCACCGGTAATAGGGGGCAGAACTACGAGCAGTACTTC. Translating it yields CASTGNRGQNYEQYF. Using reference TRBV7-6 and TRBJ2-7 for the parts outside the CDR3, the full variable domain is GAGVSQSPRYKVTKRGQDVALRCDPISGHVSLYWYRQALGQGPEFLTYFNYEAQQDKSGLPNDRFSAERPEGSISTLTIQRTEQRDSAMYRCASTGNRGQNYEQYFGPGTRLTVT.

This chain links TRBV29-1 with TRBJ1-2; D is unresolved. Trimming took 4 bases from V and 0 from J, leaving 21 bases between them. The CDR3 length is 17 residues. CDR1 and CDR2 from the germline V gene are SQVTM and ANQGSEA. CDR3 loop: CSVGDDDLASPNYGYTF. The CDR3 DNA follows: TGCAGCGTTGGAGATGACGACCTAGCGTCCCCTAACTATGGCTACACCTTC.

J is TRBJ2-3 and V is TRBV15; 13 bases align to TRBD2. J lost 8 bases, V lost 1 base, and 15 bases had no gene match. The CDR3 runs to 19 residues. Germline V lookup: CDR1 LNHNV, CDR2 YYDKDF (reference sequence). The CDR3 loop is CATSRGTSGSHKGGATQYF. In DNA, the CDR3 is TGTGCCACCAGCAGAGGGACTAGCGGGAGTCATAAAGGAGGCGCTACGCAGTATTTT.

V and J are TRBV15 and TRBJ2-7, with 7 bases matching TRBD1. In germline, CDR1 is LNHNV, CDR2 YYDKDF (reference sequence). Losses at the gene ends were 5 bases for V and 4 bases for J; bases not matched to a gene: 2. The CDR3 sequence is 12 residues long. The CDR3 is CATSPQGYEQYF. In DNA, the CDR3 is TGTGCCACCAGCCCACAGGGGTACGAGCAGTACTTC.

CDR3 protein: CASSVVSDQETQYF. The CDR3 DNA sequence: TGTGCCAGCAGCGTAGTCAGCGACCAAGAGACCCAGTACTTC. This rearrangement joins TRBV9 to TRBJ2-5; D is ambiguous. Per germline, CDR1 SGDLS and CDR2 YYNGEE. The ends were cut back, 0 bases at V and 0 bases at J, with 6 bases in the middle. The CDR3 length is 14 residues.

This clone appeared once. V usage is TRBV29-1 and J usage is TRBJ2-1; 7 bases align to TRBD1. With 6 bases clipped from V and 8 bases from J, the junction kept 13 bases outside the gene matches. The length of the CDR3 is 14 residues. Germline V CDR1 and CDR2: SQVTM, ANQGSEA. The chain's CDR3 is CSVPKPTGPHEQFF. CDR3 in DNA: TGCAGCGTGCCCAAGCCGACAGGGCCCCATGAGCAGTTCTTC.

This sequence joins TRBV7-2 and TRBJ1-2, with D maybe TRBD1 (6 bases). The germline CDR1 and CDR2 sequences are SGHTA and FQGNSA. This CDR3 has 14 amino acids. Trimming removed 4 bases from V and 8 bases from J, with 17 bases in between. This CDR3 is CASSSTGTSGGYTF. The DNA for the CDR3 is TGTGCCAGCAGCTCCACAGGGACCTCTGGAGGCTACACCTTC. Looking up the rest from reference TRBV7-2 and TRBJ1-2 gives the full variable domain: GAGVSQSPSNKVTEKGKDVELRCDPISGHTALYWYRQSLGQGLEFLIYFQGNSAPDKSGLPSDRFSAERTGGSVSTLTIQRTQQEDSAVYLCASSSTGTSGGYTFGSGTRLTVV.

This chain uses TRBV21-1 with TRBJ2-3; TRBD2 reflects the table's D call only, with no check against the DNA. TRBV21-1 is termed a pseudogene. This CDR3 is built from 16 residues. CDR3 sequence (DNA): TGTGCCAGCAGCAAAGGGAAGCGGGAGAAGACAGATACGCAGTATTTT. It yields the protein CASSKGKREKTDTQYF.

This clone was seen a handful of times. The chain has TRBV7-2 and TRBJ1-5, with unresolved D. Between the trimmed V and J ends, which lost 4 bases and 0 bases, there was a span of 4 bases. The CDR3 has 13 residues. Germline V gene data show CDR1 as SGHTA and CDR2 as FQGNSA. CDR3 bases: TGTGCCAGCAGCTCATATAGCAATCAGCCCCAGCATTTT. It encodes CASSSYSNQPQHF.

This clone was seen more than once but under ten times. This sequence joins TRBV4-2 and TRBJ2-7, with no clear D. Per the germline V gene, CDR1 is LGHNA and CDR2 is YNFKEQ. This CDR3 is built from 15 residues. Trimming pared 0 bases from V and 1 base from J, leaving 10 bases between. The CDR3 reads CASSQEVSASYEQYF. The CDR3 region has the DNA TGTGCCAGCAGCCAAGAGGTGTCAGCATCCTACGAGCAGTACTTC.

The CDR3 DNA reads TGCAGCGGGGGACGGGAGAACACTGAAGCTTTCTTT. It translates to CSGGRENTEAFF. The chain combines TRBV29-1 with TRBJ1-1; D perhaps matches TRBD1 (5 bases). Per the germline V gene, CDR1 is SQVTM and CDR2 is ANQGSEA. The ends were cut back, 7 bases at V and 1 base at J, with 10 bases in the middle. The CDR3 consists of 12 residues. The variable domain in full, completed from reference TRBV29-1 and TRBJ1-1, reads SAVISQKPSRDICQRGTSLTIQCQVDSQVTMMFWYRQQPGQSLTLIATANQGSEATYESGFVIDKFPISRPNLTFSTLTVSNMSPEDSSIYLCSGGRENTEAFFGQGTRLTVV.

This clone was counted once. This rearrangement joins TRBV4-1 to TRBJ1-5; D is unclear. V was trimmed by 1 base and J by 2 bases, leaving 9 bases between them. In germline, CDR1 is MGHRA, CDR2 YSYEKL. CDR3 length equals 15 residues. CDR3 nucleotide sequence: TGCGCCAGCAGCCAAGGGAGCCGAGGCAATCAGCCCCAGCATTTT. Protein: CASSQGSRGNQPQHF.

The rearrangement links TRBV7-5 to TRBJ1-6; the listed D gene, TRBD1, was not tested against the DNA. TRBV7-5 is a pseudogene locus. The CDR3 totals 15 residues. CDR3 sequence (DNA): TGTGTCAGAAGTTCCCCAGGCTCCTATAATTCACCCCTCCACTTT. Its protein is CVRSSPGSYNSPLHF.

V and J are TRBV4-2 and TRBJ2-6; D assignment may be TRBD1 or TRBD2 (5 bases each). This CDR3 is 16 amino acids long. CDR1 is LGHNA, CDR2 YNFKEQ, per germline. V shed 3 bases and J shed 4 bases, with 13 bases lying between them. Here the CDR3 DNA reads TGTGCCAGCAGCCAGTCTGTGGGGGAAGGGGCCAACGTCCTGACTTTC. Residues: CASSQSVGEGANVLTF.

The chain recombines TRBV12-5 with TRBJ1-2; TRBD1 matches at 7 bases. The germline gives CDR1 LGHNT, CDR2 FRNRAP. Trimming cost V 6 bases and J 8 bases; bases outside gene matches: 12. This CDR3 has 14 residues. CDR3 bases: TGTGCTAGTGGGCGCACTACAGGGGACGAGGGCTACACCTTC. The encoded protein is CASGRTTGDEGYTF.

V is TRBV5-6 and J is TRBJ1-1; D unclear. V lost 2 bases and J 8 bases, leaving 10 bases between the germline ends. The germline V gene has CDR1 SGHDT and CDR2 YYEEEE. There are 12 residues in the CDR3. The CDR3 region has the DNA TGTGCCAGCAGCTTCCGATCTAGGGAAGCTTTCTTT. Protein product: CASSFRSREAFF.

In DNA, the CDR3 is TGTGCCAGTAAAGGCCAGGGGGGTGGCTACACCTTC. Translated: CASKGQGGGYTF. The V gene is TRBV19, the J gene TRBJ1-2; TRBD1 matches at 7 bases. CDR3 size: 12 residues. The germline CDR1 and CDR2 sequences are LNHDA and SQIVND (reference sequence). V shed 7 bases and J 7 bases; nucleotides not matched to a gene: 6.